The 15 T cell receptor beta chains presented below share a single source sample, sequenced in a study of blood T cell repertoires in COVID-19. The protocol was immunoSEQ multiplex PCR, while the TCRdb copy is restricted to in-frame clones and leaves out a portion. Of about 52,000 clones in the sample, more than 85% were seen once. The sequencing input was peripheral blood. Receptor source: a human donor with active COVID-19. The donor label of this sample is uncertain.

The V and J genes are TRBV2 and TRBJ2-5, with 7 bases fitting TRBD2. The CDR3 covers 16 residues. The junction had 9 bases not matched to a gene; V was cut back by 2 bases and J by 3 bases. The germline gives CDR1 SNHLY, CDR2 FYNNEI. The CDR3 loop is CASSETGLAGEETQYF. The DNA for the CDR3 is TGTGCCAGCAGTGAAACCGGGCTGGCGGGGGAAGAGACCCAGTACTTC.

Judged by abundance, this clone is medium-sized (0.01 to 0.1%). The rearrangement links TRBV19 to TRBJ1-1, with TRBD1 matching over 8 bases. This CDR3 has 15 amino acids. The germline V gene has CDR1 LNHDA and CDR2 SQIVND (reference sequence). The J segment lost 4 bases and the V segment lost 7 bases, leaving 11 bases of the junction unmatched. The CDR3 sequence is CASTDGQGAITEAFF. CDR3 sequence (DNA): TGTGCCAGTACGGATGGGCAGGGGGCTATCACTGAAGCTTTCTTT.

The V and J genes are TRBV12-5 and TRBJ1-2; a possible D gene is TRBD1 (5 bases). The germline V gene encodes CDR1 LGHNT and CDR2 FRNRAP. Trimming pared 6 bases from V and 7 bases from J, leaving 18 bases between. The CDR3 loop spans 14 amino acids. The CDR3 is CASGPTLITGGYTF. The CDR3 DNA is TGTGCTAGTGGCCCCACCCTAATAACAGGTGGCTACACCTTC.

There are a few counts of this clone. The chain links TRBV20-1 to TRBJ2-1; possibly TRBD2 for D (7 bases). Germline CDR1 DFQATT, CDR2 SNEGSKA (reference sequence). Trimming took 3 bases from V and 8 from J, leaving 23 bases between them. The CDR3 sequence is 16 residues long. CDR3 in DNA: TGCAGTGCTAGTCGGACGGGGGGCCTCTCGGGCGATGAGCAGTTCTTC. Protein product: CSASRTGGLSGDEQFF.

The chain couples TRBV6-5 to TRBJ2-7, with unresolved D. CDR3 length equals 11 residues. CDR1 is MNHEY and CDR2 is SVGAGI in the germline V gene. Trimming cost V 8 bases and J 6 bases, with 11 bases left between them. CDR3 region: CASVLGVEQYF. CDR3 nucleotide sequence: TGTGCCAGCGTTCTCGGTGTCGAGCAGTACTTC.

The chain carries TRBV4-2 and TRBJ1-2, with TRBD1 matching 10 bases. CDR1 is LGHNA, CDR2 YNFKEQ, per germline. The V segment lost 8 bases and the J segment 5 bases; nucleotides outside the gene matches: 8. This CDR3 contains 14 residues. The CDR3 DNA reads as TGTGCCAGCGCAAGGGACAGGGGTTTGTATGGCTACACCTTC. This encodes CASARDRGLYGYTF.

The V gene is TRBV2, the J gene TRBJ2-1; TRBD2 matches 10 bases. The CDR3 spans 15 residues. Trimming removed 6 bases from V and 7 bases from J; junction bases left unmatched: 9. Germline V gives CDR1 SNHLY, CDR2 FYNNEI. The DNA of the CDR3 is TGTGCCAGCAGAGGGGAGCGGGGGGGCTCGAATGAGCAGTTCTTC. It yields the protein CASRGERGGSNEQFF.

The rearrangement uses TRBV11-2 and TRBJ2-7, with a weak D call TRBD2 (6 bases). Germline V CDR1 and CDR2: SGHAT, FQNNGV. V lost 3 bases and J 6 bases, leaving 15 bases between the germline ends. The CDR3 has 14 amino acids. The CDR3 protein is CASSFGEAGREQYF. The DNA of the CDR3 is TGTGCCAGCAGCTTCGGGGAGGCGGGGCGCGAGCAGTACTTC. Full variable domain (outside the CDR3, taken from reference TRBV11-2 and TRBJ2-7): EAGVAQSPRYKIIEKRQSVAFWCNPISGHATLYWYQQILGQGPKLLIQFQNNGVVDDSQLPKDRFSAERLKGVDSTLKIQPAKLEDSAVYLCASSFGEAGREQYFGPGTRLTVT.

The rearrangement joins TRBV5-4 to TRBJ2-1, with TRBD1 identical over 7 bases. Trimming cost V 2 bases and J 6 bases; bases outside gene matches: 11. CDR3 length equals 16 residues. The germline V gene encodes CDR1 SGHNT and CDR2 YYREEE (reference sequence). This CDR3 reads CASSFEGGPGRNEQFF. The CDR3 bases are TGTGCCAGCAGCTTTGAAGGGGGCCCTGGACGCAATGAGCAGTTCTTC.

This clone was counted only a few times. This chain uses TRBV2 with TRBJ2-7; 9 bases align to TRBD2. Trimming at V came to 4 bases and at J to 1 base, leaving 5 bases not matched to a gene. Germline assignment: CDR1 SNHLY and CDR2 FYNNEI. The CDR3 covers 15 residues. In DNA, the CDR3 is TGTGCCAGCAGTGGGGGACTAGCTGAGTCCTACGAGCAGTACTTC. Translated: CASSGGLAESYEQYF.

V gene TRBV5-5 combines with J gene TRBJ2-7, with TRBD2 matching over 7 bases. The V segment lost 1 base and the J segment 5 bases; nucleotides outside the gene matches: 6. CDR3 size: 14 residues. Germline V lookup: CDR1 SGHKS, CDR2 YYEKEE (reference sequence). As DNA, the CDR3 is TGTGCCAGCAGCTTGCGCGGGGGAATCGACGAGCAGTACTTC. As protein: CASSLRGGIDEQYF.

This chain connects TRBV7-6 to TRBJ2-1; 7 bases are shared with TRBD2. In germline, CDR1 is SGHVS, CDR2 FNYEAQ. CDR3 length: 17 residues. J was trimmed by 7 bases and V by 3 bases; bases with no gene match: 15. Here the CDR3 reads CASSFGTGGPTGNEQFF. CDR3 nucleotides: TGTGCCAGCAGCTTTGGAACGGGGGGTCCTACGGGAAATGAGCAGTTCTTC.

The chain has TRBV4-3 and TRBJ2-1, with D maybe TRBD2 (6 bases). This CDR3 has 16 amino acids. Trimming took 0 bases from V and 3 from J, leaving 12 bases between them. In germline, CDR1 is LGHNA, CDR2 YSLEER. Here the CDR3 DNA reads TGCGCCAGCAGCCAAGATACCGGGGGTCTCTACAATGAGCAGTTCTTC. Translation gives CASSQDTGGLYNEQFF.

The rearrangement joins TRBV11-3 to TRBJ2-2, with no clear D. Trimming cost V 5 bases and J 6 bases, with 7 bases left between them. CDR1 is SGHNT, CDR2 YENEEA, per germline. This CDR3 region has 12 residues. CDR3 nucleotides: TGTGCCAGCAGCCGAGTCCCCGGGGAGCTGTTTTTT. It yields the protein CASSRVPGELFF.

Only one count was recorded for this clone. This chain links TRBV6-5 with TRBJ2-2, with D unresolved. The CDR3 sequence is 16 residues long. CDR1 and CDR2 from the germline V gene are MNHEY and SVGAGI. The ends were cut back, 3 bases at V and 4 bases at J, with 15 bases in the middle. CDR3 amino acids: CASSYGITAATGELFF. The CDR3 region has the DNA TGTGCCAGCAGTTATGGCATAACGGCGGCCACCGGGGAGCTGTTTTTT.